This T cell receptor beta chain was sequenced during a study of shared clonotypes between healthy human individuals. Broader study findings: Only blood was sampled; tissue repertoires likely differ.

V lost 6 bases, J lost 7 bases, and 21 bases lay in between. The CDR3 has 16 amino acids. Germline V gene lookup returns CDR1 LNHDA and CDR2 SQIVND (reference sequence). For unsorted samples, genomic DNA was extracted from around 96 million PBMCs. In its sample, this clone was seen a few times. Antigen specificity is unknown. The deep-level immunoSEQ assay was used. Replicate PCRs for unsorted PBMC used 250 to 300 ng DNA (approximately 30,000 T cell genomes). TCRdb's table, derived via immunoSEQ multiplex PCR, lists solely in-frame clones and lacks some. The sample lists about 500,000 clones; over 60% were seen once.

The clonotype originates from a middle-aged woman in good health. Some clones in this sample may be carry-over from other donors' samples. The V call is TRBV19, the J call TRBJ2-2; perhaps TRBD2 as D (6 bases). Material: PBMCs. The CDR3 region has the DNA TGTGCCAGTAGCCCATTCGCCGGGAGTGTGATCGGGGAGCTGTTTTTT. Its translation is CASSPFAGSVIGELFF.